This T cell receptor (beta chain) came from a study of cytomegalovirus exposure and HLA in healthy donors. Concerning this clone itself: The antigen remains unidentified.

Study-level results: Based on reports, TCR beta sequences accurately predicted HLA-A and HLA-B alleles for most subjects.

Primers included in the PCR were 60 Vbeta and 13 Jbeta primers. Data came from immunoSEQ multiplex PCR; TCRdb stores just in-frame clones and leaves some out. Among around 200,000 clones, roughly four fifths were seen once, and the ten largest hold 3% to 4%. With 7 bases removed from V and 7 bases from J, the gap between germline ends came to 19 bases. The CDR3 is 15 amino acids. Germline V gene sequence: CDR1 MNHEY, CDR2 SMNVEV (reference sequence). This clonotype was obtained from a woman aged 25 to 39 in good health and CMV-seropositive. The chain uses TRBV27 and TRBJ1-4, with a possible D match to TRBD1 (6 bases). Source material: PBMCs. The CDR3 spells CASTPSGPRGEKLFF. CDR3 coding DNA: TGTGCCAGCACCCCCTCGGGGCCCAGGGGTGAAAAACTGTTTTTT. Variable domain in full (rest from reference TRBV27 and TRBJ1-4): EAQVTQNPRYLITVTGKKLTVTCSQNMNHEYMSWYRQDPGLGLRQIYYSMNVEVTDKGDVPEGYKVSRKEKRNFPLILESPSPNQTSLYFCASTPSGPRGEKLFFGSGTQLSVL.